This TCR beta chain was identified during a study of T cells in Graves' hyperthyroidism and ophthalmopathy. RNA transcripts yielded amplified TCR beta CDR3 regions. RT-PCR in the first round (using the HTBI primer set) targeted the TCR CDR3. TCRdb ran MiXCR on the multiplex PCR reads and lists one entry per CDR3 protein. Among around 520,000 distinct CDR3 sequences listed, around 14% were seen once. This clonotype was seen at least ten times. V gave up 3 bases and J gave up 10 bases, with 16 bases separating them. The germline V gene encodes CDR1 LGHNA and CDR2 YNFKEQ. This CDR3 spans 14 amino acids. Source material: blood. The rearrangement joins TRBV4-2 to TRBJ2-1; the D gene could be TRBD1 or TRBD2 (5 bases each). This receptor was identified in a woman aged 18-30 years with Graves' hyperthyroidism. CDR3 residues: CASSHTGASWEQFF. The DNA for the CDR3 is TGTGCCAGCAGCCATACCGGGGCTAGCTGGGAGCAGTTCTTC.